This T cell receptor (beta chain) appears in the sequencing data of a study of OX40 agonist ivuxolimab in advanced cancers. Study background: Averaging roughly 60 years in age, with a range of roughly 23 to 80, the cohort was 80% to 90% male. Checkpoint inhibitors had been given previously to under 50% of patients.

The study's findings and limits: Both blood CD4+ and CD8+ T cells showed clonal growth by week 6 at 0.1 to 3.0 mg/kg.

The V gene's germline CDR1 is MDHEN and CDR2 SYDVKM. The ends were cut back, 4 bases at V and 7 bases at J, with 20 bases in the middle. This CDR3 has 16 residues. This clone appeared a few times. The antigen is unknown. Some clones are missing from TCRdb's copy, which holds only in-frame ones; the method was immunoSEQ multiplex PCR. The sample has approximately 89,000 clones, approximately 91% seen once. The chain joins TRBV28 to TRBJ2-1, with a possible D match to TRBD2 (5 bases). The material was CD4+ or CD8+ T cells sorted from blood, obtained in a trial of the OX40 agonist ivuxolimab. The sequence was obtained from an adult with an advanced solid tumor such as melanoma, head and neck, liver or kidney cancer. CDR3 in DNA: TGTGCCAGCAGTTCGGAGACCGGAGTCCCGGGGAATGAGCAGTTCTTC. This encodes CASSSETGVPGNEQFF.